Listed below are T cell receptor beta chains from one sample, sequenced in a study of human CD8 memory T cell subsets. TCRdb reprocessed the 5' RACE reads and stores each CDR3 protein as one record, lacking DNA. The sample totals about 4,000 distinct CDR3 sequences. The sample was CD8+ T cells from PBMCs. The receptors derive from a human donor in good health. Both conserved end residues are part of each CDR3. Each record gives: CDR3 protein, clone size, J gene, V gene. Rows give clone size only sometimes, using once, few, many, or a class for an expanded clone.

CDR3 protein: CASIHSGRGQETQYF; clone size: NA; J gene: TRBJ2-5; V gene: TRBV12-3/TRBV12-4
CDR3 protein: CASSGAGGTSPNEQFF; clone size: NA; J gene: TRBJ2-1; V gene: TRBV9
CDR3 protein: CASSPSRGAYNEQFF; clone size: NA; J gene: TRBJ2-1; V gene: TRBV7-9
CDR3 protein: CASTYNSYTGELFF; clone size: medium-sized; J gene: TRBJ2-2; V gene: TRBV19
CDR3 protein: CATSDSTGYYGYTF; clone size: medium-sized; J gene: TRBJ1-2; V gene: TRBV24-1
CDR3 protein: CASSATGDGYNEQFF; clone size: medium-sized; J gene: TRBJ2-1; V gene: TRBV9
CDR3 protein: CASSQEWGGGTGPYNEQFF; clone size: NA; J gene: TRBJ2-1; V gene: TRBV4-3
CDR3 protein: CSAERGNLGYTF; clone size: NA; J gene: TRBJ1-2; V gene: TRBV29-1
CDR3 protein: CSARMGTPGETQYF; clone size: NA; J gene: TRBJ2-5; V gene: TRBV20-1
CDR3 protein: CASSQAVSSGANVLTF; clone size: NA; J gene: TRBJ2-6; V gene: TRBV4-3
CDR3 protein: CASSPGQGLNEQFF; clone size: medium-sized; J gene: TRBJ2-1; V gene: TRBV19
CDR3 protein: CASSDQGASSYEQYF; clone size: NA; J gene: TRBJ2-7; V gene: TRBV6-1
CDR3 protein: CASQPAPVAGELFF; clone size: NA; J gene: TRBJ2-2; V gene: TRBV19
CDR3 protein: CASSRLAGNTYNEQFF; clone size: medium-sized; J gene: TRBJ2-1; V gene: TRBV10-1
CDR3 protein: CSVVGTLRGANYGYTF; clone size: medium-sized; J gene: TRBJ1-2; V gene: TRBV29-1
CDR3 protein: CSASSGRSPWVGRTNYGYTF; clone size: NA; J gene: TRBJ1-2; V gene: TRBV20-1
CDR3 protein: CASSLFSGGAQNEQFF; clone size: medium-sized; J gene: TRBJ2-1; V gene: TRBV7-8
CDR3 protein: CASSQDPRTGGQETQYF; clone size: NA; J gene: TRBJ2-5; V gene: TRBV3-1
CDR3 protein: CSAPRPSYDEQFF; clone size: NA; J gene: TRBJ2-1; V gene: TRBV20-1
CDR3 protein: CASTLAGREQYF; clone size: NA; J gene: TRBJ2-7; V gene: TRBV12-3/TRBV12-4
CDR3 protein: CASSPAGSHEQYF; clone size: NA; J gene: TRBJ2-7; V gene: TRBV18
CDR3 protein: CSAMIGDTEAFF; clone size: medium-sized; J gene: TRBJ1-1; V gene: TRBV20-1
CDR3 protein: CASSPGFPVADNEQFF; clone size: NA; J gene: TRBJ2-1; V gene: TRBV7-9
CDR3 protein: CASSEFGTSMGTDTQYF; clone size: NA; J gene: TRBJ2-3; V gene: TRBV2
CDR3 protein: CSLLRGNTEAFF; clone size: NA; J gene: TRBJ1-1; V gene: TRBV20-1
CDR3 protein: CASSRTFSGAGDEQYF; clone size: NA; J gene: TRBJ2-7; V gene: TRBV3-1
CDR3 protein: CASSPDGSSSYEQYF; clone size: NA; J gene: TRBJ2-7; V gene: TRBV7-2
CDR3 protein: CASSPERGNTIYF; clone size: NA; J gene: TRBJ1-3; V gene: TRBV6-6
CDR3 protein: CASSPAGAIVSGNTIYF; clone size: NA; J gene: TRBJ1-3; V gene: TRBV12-3/TRBV12-4
CDR3 protein: CASRTGFSGNTIYF; clone size: medium-sized; J gene: TRBJ1-3; V gene: TRBV9
CDR3 protein: CATSRAMGQGGSPLHF; clone size: NA; J gene: TRBJ1-6; V gene: TRBV15
CDR3 protein: CSAVGLAEYEQYF; clone size: NA; J gene: TRBJ2-7; V gene: TRBV20-1
CDR3 protein: CSARDSGTTNYGYTF; clone size: NA; J gene: TRBJ1-2; V gene: TRBV20-1
CDR3 protein: CSARGTRAYEQYF; clone size: NA; J gene: TRBJ2-7; V gene: TRBV20-1
CDR3 protein: CASSLDLARPYEQYF; clone size: NA; J gene: TRBJ2-7; V gene: TRBV5-1
CDR3 protein: CASSKQGPEGNQPQHF; clone size: NA; J gene: TRBJ1-5; V gene: TRBV28
CDR3 protein: CASSSPDGPSGNTIYF; clone size: medium-sized; J gene: TRBJ1-3; V gene: TRBV12-3/TRBV12-4
CDR3 protein: CASSQGTSGSDTQYF; clone size: NA; J gene: TRBJ2-3; V gene: TRBV4-3
CDR3 protein: CASSRGQGIGGGNQPQHF; clone size: NA; J gene: TRBJ1-5; V gene: TRBV11-2
CDR3 protein: CASSPVEAPSEAFF; clone size: medium-sized; J gene: TRBJ1-1; V gene: TRBV7-9
CDR3 protein: CASSLLDSNTGELFF; clone size: NA; J gene: TRBJ2-2; V gene: TRBV11-2
CDR3 protein: CASSLGLLNRGSRTYEQYF; clone size: medium-sized; J gene: TRBJ2-7; V gene: TRBV13
CDR3 protein: CATSRETGTSTEQFF; clone size: NA; J gene: TRBJ2-1; V gene: TRBV15
CDR3 protein: CASSALQYDEQFF; clone size: medium-sized; J gene: TRBJ2-1; V gene: TRBV2
CDR3 protein: CSAAGTGGDTEAFF; clone size: medium-sized; J gene: TRBJ1-1; V gene: TRBV20-1
CDR3 protein: CASGTNEWQTQYF; clone size: NA; J gene: TRBJ2-5; V gene: TRBV6-1
CDR3 protein: CATSRDRTKGETQYF; clone size: NA; J gene: TRBJ2-5; V gene: TRBV15
CDR3 protein: CARSGPGAKNIQYF; clone size: NA; J gene: TRBJ2-4; V gene: TRBV2
CDR3 protein: CASSESDEQFF; clone size: NA; J gene: TRBJ2-1; V gene: TRBV25-1
CDR3 protein: CASSRGSGELFF; clone size: NA; J gene: TRBJ2-2; V gene: TRBV12-3/TRBV12-4
CDR3 protein: CSVPGQGWYEQFF; clone size: NA; J gene: TRBJ2-1; V gene: TRBV29-1
CDR3 protein: CASSYGAGGRYNEQFF; clone size: NA; J gene: TRBJ2-1; V gene: TRBV6-5
CDR3 protein: CASSYTAYNEQFF; clone size: NA; J gene: TRBJ2-1; V gene: TRBV6-2/TRBV6-3